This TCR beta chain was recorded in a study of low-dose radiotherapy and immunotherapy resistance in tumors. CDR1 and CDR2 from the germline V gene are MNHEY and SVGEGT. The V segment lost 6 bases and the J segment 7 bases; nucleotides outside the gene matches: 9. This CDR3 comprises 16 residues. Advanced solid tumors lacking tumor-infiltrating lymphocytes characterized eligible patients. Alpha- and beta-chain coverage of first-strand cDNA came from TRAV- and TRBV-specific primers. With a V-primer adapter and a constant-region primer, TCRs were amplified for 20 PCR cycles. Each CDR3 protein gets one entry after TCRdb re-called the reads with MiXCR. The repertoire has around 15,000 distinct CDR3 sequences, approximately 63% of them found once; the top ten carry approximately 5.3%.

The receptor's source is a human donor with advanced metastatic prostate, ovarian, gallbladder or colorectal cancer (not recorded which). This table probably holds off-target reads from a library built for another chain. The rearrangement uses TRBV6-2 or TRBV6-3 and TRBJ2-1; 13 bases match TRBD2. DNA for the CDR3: TGTGCCAGCAGACTTTCCGGGACTAGCGGGGTTAATGAGCAGTTCTTC. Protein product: CASRLSGTSGVNEQFF.